This TCR beta chain derives from a study of regulatory T cells in long-lasting Graves disease. Study-wide results and caveats: There were preferences for TRBV28, TRBJ1-2 and TRBJ2-5 in persistent disease.

Time point here: persistent/refractory GD, antithyroid drugs over 5 years with positive TRAb. With RNA extracted from PBMCs as input, the TCR library was made. EDTA tubes received approximately 9 milliliters of drawn peripheral blood. This clonotype was observed at least ten times. Its antigen is unknown. Germline CDR1 and CDR2: MDHEN and SYDVKM. CDR3 length equals 15 residues. V lost 6 bases, J lost 2 bases, and 16 bases lay in between. Investigators prepared the TCR beta libraries by applying iRepertoire HTBI primers and Arm-PCR of CDR3 regions. Per the original methods: Samples collectively showed 62 TRBV and approximately 15 TRBJ segments. One entry per CDR3 protein, called by TCRdb with MiXCR from the multiplex PCR reads. TCRdb assigned the V and J calls; the authors' analysis was not used. The sample carries 700,000 or so distinct CDR3 sequences, about 30% recorded once.

This sequence originates from a female donor with Graves disease. Sample: peripheral blood mononuclear cells (PBMCs), taken when the disease was refractory, from a patient treated with antithyroid drugs. J is TRBJ1-1 and V is TRBV28; possibly TRBD1 for D (5 bases). CDR3 sequence: CASSGDSQVNTEAFF. The CDR3 nucleotides read TGTGCCAGCAGCGGTGACAGCCAGGTTAACACTGAAGCTTTCTTT.